The 14 T cell receptor beta chains below come from one sample, sequenced in a study of cytomegalovirus exposure and HLA in healthy donors. PCR employed 60 Vbeta and 13 Jbeta primers. The repertoire was sequenced with immunoSEQ multiplex PCR; TCRdb's copy has only in-frame clones and lacks some. Altogether around 130,000 clones are present, 70% to 80% being singletons, with the ten largest covering under 1.5%. Specimen: PBMCs. The receptors shown here come from a man between 45 and 60 years old in good health and CMV-seronegative.

This chain connects TRBV28 to TRBJ1-1; D unclear. This CDR3 comprises 15 residues. Trimming removed 1 base at V and 6 bases at J, with 15 bases between. Per the germline V gene, CDR1 is MDHEN and CDR2 is SYDVKM. In DNA, the CDR3 is TGTGCCAGCAGTTTATCTTCTTATCGTCCGGCTGAAGCTTTCTTT. The encoded protein is CASSLSSYRPAEAFF.

The V and J genes are TRBV28 and TRBJ1-4, with D unclear. V was shortened by 1 base and J by 7 bases, with 16 bases between the two germline ends. The CDR3 loop spans 16 amino acids. Germline CDR1 and CDR2: MDHEN and SYDVKM. The CDR3: CASSLFGGSASEKLFF. The CDR3 nucleotides read TGTGCCAGCAGTTTATTTGGTGGCAGCGCGAGTGAAAAACTGTTTTTT.

This clone turned up a few times. Its ends do not fully match the called genes, so a read error is possible. The chain couples TRBV11-2 to TRBJ2-7; D is perhaps TRBD1 (5 bases). The germline V gene has CDR1 SGHAT and CDR2 FQNNGV. The CDR3 has 15 residues. The CDR3 nucleotides read TGTGCCAGCAGCTTAGATCGACGCCAGGGTTACCTCCGAAACTTC. Residues: CASSLDRRQGYLRNF.

J is TRBJ2-6 and V is TRBV2; D is unresolved. CDR3 length equals 13 residues. The germline V and J ends were trimmed by 8 bases and 9 bases, with 14 bases remaining between them. Germline-derived CDR1 and CDR2 are SNHLY and FYNNEI. The DNA of the CDR3 is TGTGCCAGCTTCAAGACTGGAGACAACGTCCTGACTTTC. This sequence encodes CASFKTGDNVLTF.

Points on this clone: One end of the junction varies from germline; a read error may be responsible. CDR3 nucleotides: TGTGCTAGCAGCAACAGGGTAGGAGAGACCCAGTACTTC. It translates to CASSNRVGETQYF. The J gene is TRBJ2-5, the V gene TRBV7-7; TRBD1 is a possible D gene (6 bases). CDR1 is SSHAT, CDR2 FNYEAQ, per germline (reference sequence). This CDR3 is built from 13 residues.

The chain couples TRBV5-6 to TRBJ2-3; D perhaps matches TRBD2 (5 bases). CDR3 length: 11 residues. The germline V gene has CDR1 SGHDT and CDR2 YYEEEE. The V end lost 1 base, the J end lost 8 bases, and 5 bases lay between the germline ends. The DNA of the CDR3 is TGTGCCAGCAGCTTGAGCGGTACGCAGTATTTT. Translated: CASSLSGTQYF.

The rearrangement links TRBV6-6 to TRBJ2-3, with D possibly matching TRBD1 (6 bases). The CDR3 runs 14 residues. Trimming cost V 2 bases and J 3 bases, with 9 bases left between them. Germline CDR1 MNHNY, CDR2 SVGAGI (reference sequence). The CDR3 reads CASSYTQGTDTQYF. The CDR3 bases are TGTGCCAGCAGTTACACACAGGGAACAGATACGCAGTATTTT.

The chain couples TRBV7-2 to TRBJ1-1, with 8 bases fitting TRBD1. The CDR3 is 17 residues long. Germline CDR1 SGHTA, CDR2 FQGNSA. J lost 1 base, V lost 2 bases, and 9 bases had no gene match. CDR3 sequence reads: CASSLQGAAVKNTEAFF. CDR3 DNA sequence: TGTGCCAGCAGCTTACAGGGGGCTGCAGTTAAGAACACTGAAGCTTTCTTT.

This clone is termed medium-sized. Germline is not matched at one junction end, which may reflect a read error. The chain uses TRBV5-4 and TRBJ1-1, with 10 bases lining up with TRBD1. This CDR3 region has 16 residues. Germline CDR1 SGHNT, CDR2 YYREEE (reference sequence). CDR3: CASSLDRGKMNTEAFF. Written as DNA, the CDR3 is TGTGCCAGCAGTTTGGACAGGGGGAAAATGAACACTGAAGCTTTCTTT.

In its sample, this clone was seen once. The CDR3 here is CASSLDRVYEQYF. The CDR3 DNA follows: TGTGCCAGCAGCTTGGACAGGGTTTACGAGCAGTACTTC. The chain combines TRBV5-4 with TRBJ2-5; a possible D gene is TRBD1 (6 bases). The closer fit of TRBJ2-7 to the DNA end suggests the J call may be wrong. CDR3 size: 13 residues. Per the germline V gene, CDR1 is SGHNT and CDR2 is YYREEE (reference sequence).

The chain links TRBV9 to TRBJ2-7; possible D gene TRBD2, 6 bases. Trimming pared 0 bases from V and 3 bases from J, leaving 16 bases between. CDR3 size: 16 residues. Germline assignment: CDR1 SGDLS and CDR2 YYNGEE. CDR3 sequence (DNA): TGTGCCAGCAGCGTAGGATCCGGGCGGGACGGCTACGAGCAGTACTTC. This codes for CASSVGSGRDGYEQYF.

The J gene is TRBJ2-4, the V gene TRBV28; 7 bases align to TRBD1. V trimming: 5 bases; J trimming: 6 bases; junction bases outside the gene matches: 7. The V gene's germline CDR1 is MDHEN and CDR2 SYDVKM. The CDR3 is 14 amino acids. CDR3 nucleotide sequence: TGTGCCAGCAGTGCACTAAACAGGGGAAACATTCAGTACTTC. This sequence encodes CASSALNRGNIQYF.

The rearrangement links TRBV2 to TRBJ1-2; the match to TRBD1 covers 9 bases. V dropped 0 bases and J dropped 7; count of bases not matched to a gene: 6. The CDR3 is made up of 15 amino acids. The germline CDR1 and CDR2 sequences are SNHLY and FYNNEI. The DNA for the CDR3 is TGTGCCAGCAGTGAAGCAACAGGGGGCGGGAGTGGCTACACCTTC. Its translation is CASSEATGGGSGYTF.

This clone has just one count. J is TRBJ1-1 and V is TRBV19, with D uncertain. With 5 bases removed from V and 2 bases from J, the gap between germline ends came to 9 bases. The germline V gene encodes CDR1 LNHDA and CDR2 SQIVND (reference sequence). This CDR3 is built from 13 residues. The DNA for the CDR3 is TGTGCCAGTAGTGGACTAGGAAACACTGAAGCTTTCTTT. Translating gives CASSGLGNTEAFF.